This T cell receptor beta chain is from a study of control samples from healthy donors and cancer patients. Repertoires were generated with immunoSEQ multiplex PCR, while TCRdb's copy carries only in-frame clones and drops some. The sample holds around 110,000 clones, about 94% seen once. With 4 bases removed from V and 6 bases from J, the gap between germline ends came to 22 bases. Germline V gene sequence: CDR1 MNHNS, CDR2 SASEGT. The CDR3 extends over 16 amino acids. Sequencing used blood. The receptor comes from a man aged 25 to 40 in good health. The V and J genes are TRBV6-1 and TRBJ2-7; TRBD1 might be the D (6 bases). The CDR3 DNA follows: TGTGCCAGCAGTGGAGGGGGAGAGCGGCCTCGGGGCGAGCAGTACTTC. This codes for CASSGGGERPRGEQYF.